The next 10 T cell receptor beta chains were all read from a single sample in a study of blood T cells in healthy people across ages. Then a second PCR, running about 6 to 12 cycles, was carried out with a sample-barcoded 5' primer and a J-beta primer mix. TCRdb recomputed calls from the 5' RACE reads with MiXCR, one row per CDR3 protein. The sample lists around 1.5 million distinct CDR3 sequences; around 35% were seen once. The sequencing sample was made of blood. These receptors were obtained from a woman aged 25 to 39 in good health.

CDR3 sequence: CSARQAAGSSYEQYF. CDR3 nucleotide sequence: TGCAGTGCTAGACAAGCGGCAGGGAGTTCCTACGAGCAGTACTTC. This chain joins TRBV20-1 and TRBJ2-7; the D gene could be TRBD1 or TRBD2 (5 bases each). Germline V gives CDR1 DFQATT, CDR2 SNEGSKA (reference sequence). Trimming took 2 bases from V and 1 from J, leaving 15 bases between them. The CDR3 loop spans 15 amino acids.

CDR3 region: CAWSAVLQAQYF. The CDR3 DNA is TGTGCCTGGAGTGCCGTCCTCCAGGCCCAGTACTTC. The rearrangement uses TRBV30 and TRBJ2-5; D is undetermined. CDR1 GTSNPN and CDR2 SVGIG come from the germline V gene (reference sequence). V dropped 1 base and J dropped 9 bases, with 12 bases sitting between them. The CDR3 has 12 amino acids.

This clonotype occurred many times. J is TRBJ2-3 and V is TRBV20-1; D may be TRBD1 (6 bases). The V gene's germline CDR1 is DFQATT and CDR2 SNEGSKA (reference sequence). Trimming left V 1 base short and J 0 bases short, with 20 bases between. The CDR3 length is 18 residues. CDR3 loop: CSARARLTRGSSTDTQYF. The CDR3 bases are TGCAGTGCTAGAGCGCGTCTCACGAGGGGGTCTAGCACAGATACGCAGTATTTT.

The chain carries TRBV29-1 and TRBJ1-1; 8 nucleotides agree with TRBD1. J lost 0 bases, V lost 7 bases, and 7 bases had no gene match. This CDR3 comprises 14 residues. Germline V gives CDR1 SQVTM, CDR2 ANQGSEA. In DNA form, the CDR3 reads TGCAGCGGGGGGAGCAGGGGGCTGAACACTGAAGCTTTCTTT. It specifies CSGGSRGLNTEAFF.

V gene TRBV12-3 or TRBV12-4 combines with J gene TRBJ1-1, with D perhaps matching TRBD1 (6 bases). Trimming cost V 0 bases and J 5 bases, with 13 bases left between them. CDR3 length equals 15 residues. CDR3 in DNA: TGTGCCAGCAGTTTAGCCCAGGGGCTCTTAACTGAAGCTTTCTTT. Translating it yields CASSLAQGLLTEAFF.

The DNA for the CDR3 is TGTGCCAGCTCGGGGCAGGCAGGGGTCTACGAGCAGTACTTC. It yields the protein CASSGQAGVYEQYF. The rearrangement uses TRBV18 and TRBJ2-7; tentative D call: TRBD1 (6 bases). The CDR3 has 14 residues. CDR1 is KGHSH and CDR2 is LQKENI in the germline V gene. V gave up 6 bases and J gave up 3 bases, with 15 bases separating them.

In this sample, this clonotype turned up many times. V usage is TRBV7-2 and J usage is TRBJ2-5; D is perhaps TRBD1 (5 bases). The germline V gene encodes CDR1 SGHTA and CDR2 FQGNSA. The CDR3 runs to 13 residues. V lost 1 base, J lost 3 bases, and 6 bases lay in between. Written as DNA, the CDR3 is TGTGCCAGCAGCTTAGGACAGAAAGAGACCCAGTACTTC. It encodes CASSLGQKETQYF.

This clonotype was observed a few times. The chain has TRBV20-1 and TRBJ2-1; the match to TRBD1 covers 7 bases. Germline assignment: CDR1 DFQATT and CDR2 SNEGSKA (reference sequence). CDR3 length: 14 amino acids. J lost 8 bases, V lost 6 bases, and 13 bases had no gene match. The CDR3 loop reads CSARDRRNPYEQFF. CDR3 coding DNA: TGCAGTGCCAGGGACAGAAGGAACCCTTATGAGCAGTTCTTC.

V gene TRBV27 combines with J gene TRBJ1-5; D is unclear. Germline CDR1 is MNHEY and CDR2 is SMNVEV (reference sequence). V dropped 5 bases and J dropped 2 bases, with 13 bases sitting between them. This CDR3 spans 15 amino acids. The CDR3 loop reads CASSPASLGNQPQHF. CDR3 in DNA: TGTGCCAGCAGTCCCGCATCGCTGGGCAATCAGCCCCAGCATTTT.

A few counts support this clonotype. The chain couples TRBV5-1 to TRBJ1-2, with TRBD1 as a possible D gene (6 bases). The CDR3 has 14 amino acids. Per the germline V gene, CDR1 is SGHRS and CDR2 is YFSETQ. Trimming stripped 1 base from V and 8 bases from J, with 15 bases between. The CDR3 nucleotides are TGCGCCAGCAGCTTGTCCCCAGGGGCTCTCGGCTACACCTTC. Translating gives CASSLSPGALGYTF. The whole variable domain, filled in from reference TRBV5-1 and TRBJ1-2, reads KAGVTQTPRYLIKTRGQQVTLSCSPISGHRSVSWYQQTPGQGLQFLFEYFSETQRNKGNFPGRFSGRQFSNSRSEMNVSTLELGDSALYLCASSLSPGALGYTFGSGTRLTVV.